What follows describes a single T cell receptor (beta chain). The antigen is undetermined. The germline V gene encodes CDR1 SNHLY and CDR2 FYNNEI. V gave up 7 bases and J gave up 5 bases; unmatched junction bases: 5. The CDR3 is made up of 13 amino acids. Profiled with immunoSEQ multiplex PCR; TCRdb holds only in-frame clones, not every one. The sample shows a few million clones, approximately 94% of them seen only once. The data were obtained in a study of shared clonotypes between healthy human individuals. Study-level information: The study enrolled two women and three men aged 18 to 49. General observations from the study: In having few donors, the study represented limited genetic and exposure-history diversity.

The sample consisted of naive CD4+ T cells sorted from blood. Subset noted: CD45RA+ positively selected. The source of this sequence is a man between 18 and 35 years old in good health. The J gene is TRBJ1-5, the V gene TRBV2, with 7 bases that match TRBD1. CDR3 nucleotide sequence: TGTGCCAGCACTAAACAGGGGTATCAGCCCCAGCATTTT. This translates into CASTKQGYQPQHF.